This T cell receptor beta chain was sequenced during a study of blood T cell repertoires in COVID-19. Study-level information: The United States, Italy and Spain supplied acute and convalescent COVID-19 samples. T cells, B-cell-depleted T cells, or PBMCs provided the cDNA or gDNA that served as material.

This clone has a handful of counts. Study processing details: The assay estimated nucleated cells by amplifying reference gene primers. Sequencing was performed with immunoSEQ multiplex PCR; in TCRdb, only in-frame clones are kept and a portion is missing. Clone size and the V and J calls come from that table; the DNA yielded D and trimming. The sample holds approximately 110,000 clones, roughly 85% seen once. Seattle's enrolled individuals joined amid active infection and were then monitored longitudinally. The CDR3 covers 13 residues. In germline, CDR1 is SGHRS, CDR2 YFSETQ. V was trimmed by 7 bases and J by 1 base, leaving 11 bases between them.

This TCR derives from a woman aged 80 or older with COVID-19, enrolled during active disease. Sample: peripheral blood. The genes are TRBV5-1 and TRBJ1-1; a possible D gene is TRBD1 (6 bases). DNA for the CDR3: TGCGCCAGCTTTATGACAGGGAACACTGAAGCTTTCTTT. Amino acids: CASFMTGNTEAFF. Together with reference TRBV5-1 and TRBJ1-1, the CDR3 gives the full variable domain: KAGVTQTPRYLIKTRGQQVTLSCSPISGHRSVSWYQQTPGQGLQFLFEYFSETQRNKGNFPGRFSGRQFSNSRSEMNVSTLELGDSALYLCASFMTGNTEAFFGQGTRLTVV.